A single sample is the source of the 26 T cell receptor beta chains below, sequenced in a study of blood T cell repertoires in COVID-19. The repertoire was sequenced with immunoSEQ multiplex PCR; TCRdb's copy has only in-frame clones and lacks some. The profile shows 240,000 or so clones, approximately 88% of them singletons. The sequenced material came from peripheral blood. The receptors here all came from a woman aged 25 to 39 with acute or convalescent COVID-19.

CDR3 loop: CAWSRGGGAGDTEAFF. DNA for the CDR3: TGTGCCTGGAGTCGAGGTGGGGGCGCAGGGGACACTGAAGCTTTCTTT. J is TRBJ1-1 and V is TRBV30, with D possibly matching TRBD1 (6 bases). CDR3 length: 16 residues. Trimming stripped 2 bases from V and 3 bases from J, with 19 bases between. Germline loops: CDR1 GTSNPN, CDR2 SVGIG (reference sequence).

The chain carries TRBV9 and TRBJ2-1; 7 nucleotides agree with TRBD2. Trimming cost V 4 bases and J 2 bases; bases outside gene matches: 9. Per germline, CDR1 SGDLS and CDR2 YYNGEE. There are 16 residues in the CDR3. The CDR3 region is CASSTREGWAYNEQFF. In DNA, the CDR3 is TGTGCCAGCAGCACAAGGGAGGGTTGGGCCTACAATGAGCAGTTCTTC.

The CDR3 sequence is CATSGEREGLWETQYF. CDR3 sequence (DNA): TGTGCCACCAGTGGGGAGCGGGAGGGCCTTTGGGAGACCCAGTACTTC. The rearrangement joins TRBV24-1 to TRBJ2-5, with TRBD2 matching 10 bases. From germline, CDR1 is KGHDR and CDR2 SFDVKD. The CDR3 consists of 16 residues. V shed 5 bases and J 5 bases; nucleotides not matched to a gene: 10.

The chain couples TRBV12-3 or TRBV12-4 to TRBJ1-1, with D unclear. The CDR3 sequence is 12 residues long. With 8 bases removed from V and 0 bases from J, the gap between germline ends came to 7 bases. As DNA, the CDR3 is TGTGCCAGCTTTTACATGAACACTGAAGCTTTCTTT. It is translated as CASFYMNTEAFF.

The chain employs TRBV5-8 and TRBJ1-6; D ambiguous. V shed 0 bases and J shed 7 bases, with 14 bases lying between them. Germline V gene lookup returns CDR1 SGHTS and CDR2 YDEGEE. The CDR3 loop spans 16 amino acids. The CDR3 reads CASSLGRSTTNSPLHF. The CDR3 DNA reads TGTGCCAGCAGCTTGGGAAGGTCTACTACGAATTCACCCCTCCACTTT.

The chain carries TRBV5-1 and TRBJ1-1, with a weak D call TRBD1 (5 bases). Germline V lookup: CDR1 SGHRS, CDR2 YFSETQ. The CDR3 length is 16 residues. V dropped 2 bases and J dropped 6 bases, with 20 bases sitting between them. CDR3: CASSFSGYRRDAEAFF. Written as DNA, the CDR3 is TGCGCCAGCAGCTTTTCGGGTTACAGGAGGGACGCTGAAGCTTTCTTT.

The V and J genes are TRBV5-8 and TRBJ2-1; 7 bases fit TRBD2. J lost 7 bases, V lost 7 bases, and 11 bases had no gene match. This CDR3 region has 14 residues. Germline CDR1 is SGHTS and CDR2 is YDEGEE. CDR3 region: CASLGRAGRNEQFF. The CDR3 DNA reads TGTGCCAGCCTTGGGAGGGCCGGTCGGAATGAGCAGTTCTTC.

The V call is TRBV9, the J call TRBJ2-7, with TRBD1 matching 8 bases. There are 12 residues in the CDR3. The junction had 1 base not matched to a gene; V was cut back by 4 bases and J by 4 bases. CDR1 is SGDLS, CDR2 YYNGEE, per germline. For the CDR3, the DNA is TGTGCCAGCAGCCGGGACAGGTACGAGCAGTACTTC. Protein: CASSRDRYEQYF.

This clone was counted between two and nine times. The chain joins TRBV2 to TRBJ2-5; 10 bases fit TRBD1. Trimming at V came to 4 bases and at J to 5 bases, leaving 10 bases not matched to a gene. In germline, CDR1 is SNHLY, CDR2 FYNNEI. CDR3 length: 16 residues. CDR3 coding DNA: TGTGCCAGCAGTGTTAAGGGACAGGGGTTGACTGAGACCCAGTACTTC. Its translation is CASSVKGQGLTETQYF.

This chain links TRBV24-1 with TRBJ2-3; 12 bases agree with TRBD1. The CDR3 sequence is 16 residues long. In germline, CDR1 is KGHDR, CDR2 SFDVKD. V gave up 4 bases and J gave up 3 bases; unmatched junction bases: 4. CDR3 loop: CATSERDRGPTDTQYF. The CDR3 nucleotides are TGTGCCACCAGTGAACGGGACAGGGGGCCTACAGATACGCAGTATTTT.

V and J are TRBV10-3 and TRBJ2-7; TRBD1 agrees at 7 bases. Germline lookup yields CDR1 ENHRY and CDR2 SYGVKD. V trimming: 8 bases; J trimming: 3 bases; junction bases outside the gene matches: 4. The CDR3 has 12 residues. This chain's CDR3 is CAIAGTDYEQYF. Written as DNA, the CDR3 is TGTGCCATCGCCGGGACAGACTACGAGCAGTACTTC.

V usage is TRBV6-6 and J usage is TRBJ2-1; unclear D gene. This CDR3 region has 13 residues. V was pared by 6 bases and J by 0 bases, with 6 bases between. The V gene's germline CDR1 is MNHNY and CDR2 SVGAGI (reference sequence). The CDR3 loop reads CASSLSSYNEQFF. CDR3 sequence (DNA): TGTGCCAGCAGCCTGAGCTCCTACAATGAGCAGTTCTTC.

This clone was found many times. The rearrangement uses TRBV6-6 and TRBJ2-1; D unresolved. The V and J ends lost 6 bases and 9 bases respectively, with 12 bases between them. Per germline, CDR1 MNHNY and CDR2 SVGAGI (reference sequence). CDR3 length: 12 amino acids. The CDR3 DNA follows: TGTGCCAGCAGCAACCCAAGACTTGAGCAGTTCTTC. Amino acid sequence: CASSNPRLEQFF.

This chain connects TRBV10-2 to TRBJ1-5; D is uncertain. The CDR3 is 13 amino acids. The V gene lost 7 bases and the J gene lost 1 base, with 8 bases spanning the gap. CDR1 is WSHSY, CDR2 SAAADI, per germline. CDR3 in amino acids: CASTGGSNQPQHF. The CDR3 region has the DNA TGCGCCAGCACGGGAGGCAGCAATCAGCCCCAGCATTTT.

V and J are TRBV25-1 and TRBJ2-3, with D perhaps matching TRBD2 (6 bases). V lost 2 bases and J lost 4, with 13 bases in between. CDR1 and CDR2 from the germline V gene are MGHDK and SYGVNS. There are 15 residues in the CDR3. CDR3 sequence: CASSEGGIKSDTQYF. The CDR3, as DNA: TGTGCCAGCAGTGAAGGAGGGATCAAGTCAGATACGCAGTATTTT.

The rearrangement uses TRBV5-1 and TRBJ1-3, with TRBD1 matching 10 bases. Per germline, CDR1 SGHRS and CDR2 YFSETQ. This CDR3 has 16 residues. V shed 4 bases and J 0 bases; nucleotides not matched to a gene: 4. CDR3 loop: CASSGTGEVSGNTIYF. The DNA for the CDR3 is TGCGCCAGCAGCGGGACAGGGGAAGTCTCTGGAAACACCATATATTTT.

The J gene is TRBJ2-1, the V gene TRBV9; TRBD2 is a possible D gene (6 bases). This CDR3 region has 16 residues. V dropped 0 bases and J dropped 4 bases, with 14 bases sitting between them. The germline CDR1 and CDR2 sequences are SGDLS and YYNGEE. CDR3 in DNA: TGTGCCAGCAGCGTAGGCAGTAGCGGAGTATACAATGAGCAGTTCTTC. This sequence encodes CASSVGSSGVYNEQFF.

The V gene is TRBV5-4, the J gene TRBJ2-3; TRBD2 aligns across 9 bases. Germline CDR1 and CDR2: SGHNT and YYREEE (reference sequence). This CDR3 spans 17 amino acids. J gave up 1 base and V 0 bases, and 6 bases lay outside the gene matches. Here the CDR3 reads CASSLGTSAYRTDTQYF. CDR3 coding DNA: TGTGCCAGCAGCTTGGGGACTAGCGCATACCGCACAGATACGCAGTATTTT.

The chain employs TRBV5-1 and TRBJ2-1; TRBD2 matches 13 bases. With 7 bases clipped from V and 4 bases from J, the junction kept 14 bases outside the gene matches. Germline V gives CDR1 SGHRS, CDR2 YFSETQ. The CDR3 extends over 18 amino acids. Written as DNA, the CDR3 is TGCGCCAGCTCTACCGGACTAGCGGGAGCGGTGGGATACAATGAGCAGTTCTTC. Amino acid sequence: CASSTGLAGAVGYNEQFF.

This clone showed up just once. V usage is TRBV7-9 and J usage is TRBJ2-5; tentatively, D is TRBD2 (6 bases). The CDR3 has 14 amino acids. CDR1 SEHNR and CDR2 FQNEAQ come from the germline V gene (reference sequence). Trimming removed 1 base from V and 3 bases from J, with 9 bases in between. DNA for the CDR3: TGTGCCAGCAGCTTAGGGAGGGCTAAAGAGACCCAGTACTTC. Translation: CASSLGRAKETQYF.

V and J are TRBV7-6 and TRBJ1-1, with 7 bases that match TRBD1. This CDR3 comprises 13 residues. Germline lookup yields CDR1 SGHVS and CDR2 FNYEAQ. V was clipped by 5 bases and J by 5 bases; unmatched bases: 5. CDR3 sequence (DNA): TGTGCCAGCAGCCCTAACAGGGGAACTGAAGCTTTCTTT. Its translation: CASSPNRGTEAFF. The whole variable domain, remainder taken from reference TRBV7-6 and TRBJ1-1, is GAGVSQSPRYKVTKRGQDVALRCDPISGHVSLYWYRQALGQGPEFLTYFNYEAQQDKSGLPNDRFSAERPEGSISTLTIQRTEQRDSAMYRCASSPNRGTEAFFGQGTRLTVV.

The chain carries TRBV18 and TRBJ2-7, with 8 bases identical to TRBD2. The CDR3 loop spans 15 amino acids. J lost 5 bases, V lost 0 bases, and 6 bases had no gene match. The V gene's germline CDR1 is KGHSH and CDR2 LQKENI. The CDR3 DNA follows: TGTGCCAGCTCACCACCTGGACTAGCAAACGACGAGCAGTACTTC. As protein: CASSPPGLANDEQYF.

This rearrangement joins TRBV14 to TRBJ2-1, with 10 bases lining up with TRBD2. CDR1 and CDR2 from the germline V gene are SGHDN and FVKESK. The CDR3 runs 17 residues. Germline trimming cut 0 bases from V and 6 bases from J; bases unmatched to any gene: 8. The CDR3 bases are TGTGCCAGCAGCCAAGATGAGGGAACTAGCGGGACCAATGAGCAGTTCTTC. Protein product: CASSQDEGTSGTNEQFF.

This sequence joins TRBV6-5 and TRBJ1-6; TRBD1 aligns across 7 bases. Losses at the gene ends were 3 bases for V and 10 bases for J; bases not matched to a gene: 6. This CDR3 region has 14 residues. Germline CDR1 is MNHEY and CDR2 is SVGAGI. The CDR3: CASSYEQGNSPLHF. The CDR3, as DNA: TGTGCCAGCAGTTATGAACAGGGGAACTCACCCCTCCACTTT.

This chain joins TRBV11-3 and TRBJ2-2, with 7 bases aligning to TRBD1. This CDR3 is built from 16 residues. Germline V gene sequence: CDR1 SGHNT, CDR2 YENEEA. Trimming at V came to 1 base and at J to 1 base, leaving 3 bases not matched to a gene. The CDR3 DNA reads as TGTGCCAGCAGCTTAGTCGGGACAGTGAACACCGGGGAGCTGTTTTTT. Protein sequence: CASSLVGTVNTGELFF.

The genes are TRBV5-1 and TRBJ2-5; TRBD2 aligns across 9 bases. Per germline, CDR1 SGHRS and CDR2 YFSETQ. Trimming took 2 bases from V and 1 from J; bases not matched to a gene: 6. This CDR3 comprises 16 residues. CDR3 sequence: CASSFTPSGVQETQYF. In DNA, the CDR3 is TGCGCCAGCAGCTTTACCCCTAGCGGGGTCCAAGAGACCCAGTACTTC.